This T cell receptor beta chain came from a study of blood T cell repertoires in COVID-19. Study details: The analysed material was cDNA or gDNA that came from T cells, B-cell-depleted T cells, or PBMCs.

This CDR3 spans 15 amino acids. Looked up from germline, CDR1 is LGHDT and CDR2 is YNNKEL (reference sequence). The ends lost 4 bases at V and 4 bases at J; junction bases unmatched: 5. In the original workflow: Amplified reference gene primers provided the basis for estimating nucleated cell counts. Sequencing used immunoSEQ multiplex PCR; TCRdb keeps in-frame clones, though not all of them. V, J and clone size were drawn from that table, and D and trimming were deduced from the DNA. Altogether roughly 400,000 clones are present, nearly 90% being singletons, with the ten largest covering around 2%. Recruitment covered over 20 US areas and drew participants whose ages spanned roughly 18 to 100 years. The study assigned cohorts using participant-reported clinical history.

The material sequenced was PBMCs or T cells enriched from blood (not recorded which). The rearrangement joins TRBV3-1 (or the pseudogene TRBV3-2) to TRBJ2-1; 9 bases are a match to TRBD2. The source of this sequence is a woman between 35 and 50 years old with acute COVID-19. This CDR3 is CASSRSSGVYNEQFF. CDR3 DNA: TGTGCCAGCAGCCGTTCTAGCGGGGTTTACAATGAGCAGTTCTTC.